Presented here are 3 T cell receptor beta chains from one specimen sequenced in a study of T cells after yellow fever vaccination. One entry per CDR3 protein, called by TCRdb with MiXCR from the 5' RACE reads. The sample records 250,000 to 300,000 distinct CDR3 sequences, 10% to 15% being singletons. Sample: CD4+ T cells sorted from PBMCs, taken 45 days after the yellow fever booster vaccination. Receptors were obtained from a man aged 25 to 40 who received the YFV17D yellow fever vaccine.

V and J are TRBV7-3 and TRBJ2-3, with 8 positions matching TRBD1. Losses at the gene ends were 4 bases for V and 0 bases for J; bases not matched to a gene: 6. This CDR3 comprises 16 residues. Germline V gene data show CDR1 as SGHTA and CDR2 as FQGTGA. CDR3 protein: CASSSGDRGSTDTQYF. The CDR3 nucleotides are TGTGCCAGCAGCTCTGGAGACAGGGGCAGCACAGATACGCAGTATTTT.

This clonotype was counted between two and nine times. The V and J genes are TRBV29-1 and TRBJ2-7; tentative D call: TRBD2 (5 bases). CDR1 SQVTM and CDR2 ANQGSEA come from the germline V gene. Deletions cut 1 base from V and 3 bases from J, with 16 bases between. CDR3 length: 15 amino acids. The CDR3 sequence: CSVEARAGTVYEQYF. CDR3 sequence (DNA): TGCAGCGTTGAAGCGAGGGCAGGAACCGTCTACGAGCAGTACTTC.

This clonotype was observed a few times. The rearrangement uses TRBV5-1 and TRBJ2-3; D might be TRBD1 or TRBD2, each matching 5 bases. The germline CDR1 and CDR2 sequences are SGHRS and YFSETQ. The CDR3 consists of 17 residues. V was clipped by 4 bases and J by 2 bases, with 20 bases between them. The CDR3 DNA is TGCGCCAGCAGCGCTGGGGTCGGGACGGGATACACAGATACGCAGTATTTT. Amino acids: CASSAGVGTGYTDTQYF.